This entry concerns a single T cell receptor beta chain. These data originate in a study of CD8+ T cells in alopecia areata. Investigators isolated RNA and reverse transcribed it into cDNA to act as the sequencing template. Libraries were prepared by immunoSEQ multiplex PCR; TCRdb keeps only in-frame clonotypes and omits some of them. The table includes over 150,000 clones, around 63% detected once. The TCR sequence derives from a human donor with alopecia areata. The sample consisted of CD4+ T cells sorted from blood, taken at week 0.

CDR3 loop: CSARGNQPQHF. CDR3 in DNA: TGCAGTGCTAGAGGCAATCAGCCCCAGCATTTT. The chain links TRBV20-1 to TRBJ1-5; D is uncertain. The CDR3 is 11 residues long. Trimming left V 1 base short and J 2 bases short, with 0 bases between. Per the germline V gene, CDR1 is DFQATT and CDR2 is SNEGSKA (reference sequence).